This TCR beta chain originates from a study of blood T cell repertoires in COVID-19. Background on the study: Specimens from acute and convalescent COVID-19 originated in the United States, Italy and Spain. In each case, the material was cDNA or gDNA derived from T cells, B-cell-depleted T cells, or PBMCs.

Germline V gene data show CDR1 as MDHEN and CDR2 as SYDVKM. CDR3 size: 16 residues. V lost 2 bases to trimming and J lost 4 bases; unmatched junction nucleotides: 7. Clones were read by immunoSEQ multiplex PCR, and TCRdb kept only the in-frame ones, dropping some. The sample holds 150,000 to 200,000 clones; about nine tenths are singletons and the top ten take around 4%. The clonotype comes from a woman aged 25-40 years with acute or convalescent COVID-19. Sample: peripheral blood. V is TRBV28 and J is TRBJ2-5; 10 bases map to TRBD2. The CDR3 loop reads CASSLPSGGKRETQYF. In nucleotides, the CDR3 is TGTGCCAGCAGTTTACCTAGCGGGGGTAAAAGAGAGACCCAGTACTTC.